This T cell receptor (beta chain) emerged from a study of blood T cell repertoires in COVID-19. Study-wide background: The United States, Italy and Spain were the sources of the acute and convalescent COVID-19 samples. The cDNA or gDNA used as material had been derived from T cells, B-cell-depleted T cells, or PBMCs.

Participant-given clinical history determined each cohort assignment. Unmatched junction bases numbered 3, after V lost 5 bases and J lost 1 base. The CDR3 totals 14 residues. In germline, CDR1 is LGHDT, CDR2 YNNKEL (reference sequence). As originally analysed: Nucleated cell number was recorded as an estimate derived from reference gene primer amplification. Sequenced by immunoSEQ multiplex PCR; TCRdb stores in-frame clones only, minus some. The DNA was the basis for D and trimming; V, J and clone size are from that table. The data hold some 190,000 clones, with about 88% observed a single time. This clone was seen just once.

The sample consisted of PBMCs or T cells enriched from blood (not recorded which). This clonotype was obtained from a woman in her thirties or forties in a cohort exposed to, infected with or recovered from COVID-19 (not recorded which). J is TRBJ2-7 and V is TRBV3-1 (or the pseudogene TRBV3-2), with 9 bases aligning to TRBD1. CDR3: CASSAGTGSYEQYF. In DNA form, the CDR3 reads TGTGCCAGCAGCGCCGGGACAGGGTCCTACGAGCAGTACTTC.